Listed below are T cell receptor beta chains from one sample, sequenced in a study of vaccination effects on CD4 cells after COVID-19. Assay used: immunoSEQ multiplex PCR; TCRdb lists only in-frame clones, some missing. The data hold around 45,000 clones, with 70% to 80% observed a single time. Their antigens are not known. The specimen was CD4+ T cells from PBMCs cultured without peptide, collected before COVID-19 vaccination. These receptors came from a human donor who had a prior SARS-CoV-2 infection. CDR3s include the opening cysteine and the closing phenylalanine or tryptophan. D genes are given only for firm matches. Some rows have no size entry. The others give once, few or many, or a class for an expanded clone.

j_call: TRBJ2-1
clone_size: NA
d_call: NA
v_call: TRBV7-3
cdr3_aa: CASSLLHLDGAADSYNEQFF
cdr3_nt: TGTGCCAGCAGCTTACTTCACCTAGATGGGGCGGCCGACTCCTACAATGAGCAGTTCTTC

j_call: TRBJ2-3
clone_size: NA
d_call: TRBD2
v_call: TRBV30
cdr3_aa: CACPKRGGGGTQYF
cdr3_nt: TGTGCCTGCCCAAAGCGGGGGGGCGGCGGTACGCAGTATTTT

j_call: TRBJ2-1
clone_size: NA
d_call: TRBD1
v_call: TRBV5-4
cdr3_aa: CASSSKMTGGSYNEQFF
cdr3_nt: TGTGCCAGCAGCTCTAAAATGACAGGGGGCTCCTACAATGAGCAGTTCTTC

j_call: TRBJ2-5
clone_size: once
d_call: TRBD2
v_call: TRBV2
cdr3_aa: CASSEFFGLGVTQYF
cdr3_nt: TGTGCCAGCAGTGAATTTTTTGGACTAGGGGTGACCCAGTACTTC

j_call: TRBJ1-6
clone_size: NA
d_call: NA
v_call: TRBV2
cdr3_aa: CASSNTGQGSPLHF
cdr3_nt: TGTGCCAGCAGCAATACAGGGCAGGGTTCACCCCTCCACTTT

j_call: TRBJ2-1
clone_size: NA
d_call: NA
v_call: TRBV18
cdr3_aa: CASSPSMTRSYNEQFF
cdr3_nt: TGTGCCAGCTCACCATCGATGACTCGATCCTACAATGAGCAGTTCTTC

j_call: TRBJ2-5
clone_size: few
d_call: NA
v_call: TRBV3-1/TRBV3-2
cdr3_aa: CASSQDWRRRAQYF
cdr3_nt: TGTGCCAGCAGCCAAGATTGGCGGAGGCGCGCCCAGTACTTC

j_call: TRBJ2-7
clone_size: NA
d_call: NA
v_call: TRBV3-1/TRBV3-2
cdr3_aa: CASSGGFRFYEQYF
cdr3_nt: TGTGCCAGCAGCGGAGGTTTTAGATTCTACGAGCAGTACTTC

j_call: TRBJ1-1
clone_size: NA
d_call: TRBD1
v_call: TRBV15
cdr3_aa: CATSLDRGQRAFF
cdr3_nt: TGTGCCACCAGCCTGGACAGGGGGCAGCGAGCTTTCTTT

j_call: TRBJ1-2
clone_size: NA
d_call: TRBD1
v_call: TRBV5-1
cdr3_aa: CASSLEVFWTGQNYGYTF
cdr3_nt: TGCGCCAGCAGCTTGGAAGTTTTCTGGACAGGGCAGAACTATGGCTACACCTTC

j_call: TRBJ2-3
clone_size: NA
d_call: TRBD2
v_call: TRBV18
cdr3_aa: CASSPPLAGGSTDTQYF
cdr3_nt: TGTGCCAGCTCACCTCCGTTAGCGGGAGGGAGCACAGATACGCAGTATTTT

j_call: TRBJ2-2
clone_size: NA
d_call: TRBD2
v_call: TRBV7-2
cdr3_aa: CASSPRPAGGPGELFF
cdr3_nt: TGTGCCAGCAGCCCCCGCCCCGCGGGGGGACCCGGGGAGCTGTTTTTT

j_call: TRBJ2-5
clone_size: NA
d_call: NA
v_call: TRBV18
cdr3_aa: CASSPHPGEETQYF
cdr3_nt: TGTGCCAGCTCACCACATCCGGGAGAGGAGACCCAGTACTTC

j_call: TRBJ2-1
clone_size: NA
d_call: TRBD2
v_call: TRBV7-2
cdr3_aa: CASSRGLADNEQFF
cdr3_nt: TGTGCCAGCAGCCGGGGACTAGCGGACAATGAGCAGTTCTTC

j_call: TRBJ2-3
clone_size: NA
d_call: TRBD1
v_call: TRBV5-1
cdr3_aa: CASSSVYRGDTQYF
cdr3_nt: TGCGCCAGCAGCTCAGTTTACAGGGGAGATACGCAGTATTTT

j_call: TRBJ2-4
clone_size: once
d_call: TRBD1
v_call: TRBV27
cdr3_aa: CASKGTGEAKNIQYF
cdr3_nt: TGTGCCAGCAAGGGGACAGGGGAGGCCAAAAACATTCAGTACTTC

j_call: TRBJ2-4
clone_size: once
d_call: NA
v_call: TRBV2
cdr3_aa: CASSEEVPILNIQYF
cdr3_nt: TGTGCCAGCAGTGAAGAGGTCCCCATACTAAACATTCAGTACTTC

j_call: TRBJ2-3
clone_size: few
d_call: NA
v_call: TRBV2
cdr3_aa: CASTPSWQGTDTQYF
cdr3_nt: TGTGCCAGCACCCCGTCGTGGCAGGGCACAGATACGCAGTATTTT

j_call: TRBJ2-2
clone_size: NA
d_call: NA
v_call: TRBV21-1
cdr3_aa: CASSTPDRANTGELFF
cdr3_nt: TGTGCCAGCTCGACCCCGGACAGGGCGAACACCGGGGAGCTGTTTTTT

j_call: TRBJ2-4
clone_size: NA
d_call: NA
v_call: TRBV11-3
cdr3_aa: CASSFNSGNIQYF
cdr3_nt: TGTGCCAGCAGCTTTAATTCGGGGAACATTCAGTACTTC

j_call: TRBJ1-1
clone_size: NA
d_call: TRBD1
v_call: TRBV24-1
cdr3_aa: CATSDPRTGNTEAFF
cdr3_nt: TGTGCCACCAGTGACCCAAGGACAGGGAACACTGAAGCTTTCTTT

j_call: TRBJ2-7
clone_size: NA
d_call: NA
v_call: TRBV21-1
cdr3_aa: CASRKTLGQRHEQYF
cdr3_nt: TGTGCCAGCAGAAAGACCCTAGGACAGAGACACGAGCAGTACTTC

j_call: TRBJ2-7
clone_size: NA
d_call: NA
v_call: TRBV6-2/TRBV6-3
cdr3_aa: CASSLRWNEQYF
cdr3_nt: TGTGCCAGCAGTTTGCGCTGGAACGAGCAGTACTTC

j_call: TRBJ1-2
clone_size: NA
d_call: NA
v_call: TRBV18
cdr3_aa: CASKGVNYGYTF
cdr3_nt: TGTGCCAGTAAAGGGGTTAACTATGGCTACACCTTC

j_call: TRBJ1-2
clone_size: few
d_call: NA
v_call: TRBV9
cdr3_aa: CASSVDLQPGGYTF
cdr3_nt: TGTGCCAGCAGCGTAGATCTCCAGCCGGGGGGCTACACCTTC

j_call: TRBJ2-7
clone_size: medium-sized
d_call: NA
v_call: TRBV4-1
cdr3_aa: CASSQDQGMVQYF
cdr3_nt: TGCGCCAGCAGCCAAGATCAGGGAATGGTGCAGTACTTC

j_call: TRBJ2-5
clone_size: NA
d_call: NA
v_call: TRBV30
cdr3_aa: CAWSTGLLIQETQYF
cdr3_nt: TGTGCCTGGAGTACTGGGCTGTTGATTCAAGAGACCCAGTACTTC

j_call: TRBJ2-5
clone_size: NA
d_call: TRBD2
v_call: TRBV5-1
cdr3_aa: CASRVGAGLGETQYF
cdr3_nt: TGCGCCAGCAGAGTGGGAGCGGGGTTAGGAGAGACCCAGTACTTC

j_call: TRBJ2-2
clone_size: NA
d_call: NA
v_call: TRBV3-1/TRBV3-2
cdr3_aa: CASSTTAGSYTGELFF
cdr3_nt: TGTGCCAGCAGTACCACGGCGGGCAGTTACACCGGGGAGCTGTTTTTT

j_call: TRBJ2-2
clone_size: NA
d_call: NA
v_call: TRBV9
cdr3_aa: CASSNTGELFF
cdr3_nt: TGTGCCAGCAGCAACACCGGGGAGCTGTTTTTT

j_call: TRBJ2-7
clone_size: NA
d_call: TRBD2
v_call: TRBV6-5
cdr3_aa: CASSQLADLFRYF
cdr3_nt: TGTGCCAGCAGTCAACTAGCGGACCTTTTTCGGTACTTC

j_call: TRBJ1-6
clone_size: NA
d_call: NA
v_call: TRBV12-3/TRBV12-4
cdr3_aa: CASSLFYSPLHF
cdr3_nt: TGTGCCAGCAGTTTATTCTATTCACCCCTCCACTTT

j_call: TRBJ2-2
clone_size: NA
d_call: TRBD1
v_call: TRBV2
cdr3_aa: CASTQGQSWTGELFF
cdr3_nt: TGTGCCAGCACCCAGGGACAGTCGTGGACCGGGGAGCTGTTTTTT

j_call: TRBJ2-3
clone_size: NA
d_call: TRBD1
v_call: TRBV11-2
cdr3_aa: CASSLIRGRDLRTQYF
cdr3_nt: TGTGCCAGCAGCTTAATCAGGGGGCGCGATTTGCGTACGCAGTATTTT

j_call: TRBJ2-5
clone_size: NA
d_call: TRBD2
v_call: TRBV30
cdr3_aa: CAWRGRGGGSETQYF
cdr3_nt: TGTGCCTGGAGGGGCCGGGGGGGCGGGTCGGAGACCCAGTACTTC

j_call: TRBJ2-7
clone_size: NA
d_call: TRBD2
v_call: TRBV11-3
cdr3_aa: CASSRLADSYEQYF
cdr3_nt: TGTGCCAGCAGCCGACTAGCGGACTCCTACGAGCAGTACTTC

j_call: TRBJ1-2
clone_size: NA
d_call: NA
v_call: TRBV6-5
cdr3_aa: CASILTQPYGYTF
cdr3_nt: TGTGCCAGCATTCTGACACAGCCCTATGGCTACACCTTC

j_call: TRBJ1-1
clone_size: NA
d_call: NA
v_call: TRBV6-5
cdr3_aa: CASRLTGANTEAFF
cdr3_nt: TGTGCCAGCAGGTTAACAGGAGCGAACACTGAAGCTTTCTTT

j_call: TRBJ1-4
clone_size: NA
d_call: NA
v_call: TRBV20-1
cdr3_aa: CSAASYEKLFF
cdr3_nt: TGCAGTGCTGCCAGCTATGAAAAACTGTTTTTT

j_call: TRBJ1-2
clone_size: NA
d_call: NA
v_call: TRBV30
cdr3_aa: CAWSLSSYGYTF
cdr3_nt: TGTGCCTGGAGTCTAAGTAGCTATGGCTACACCTTC

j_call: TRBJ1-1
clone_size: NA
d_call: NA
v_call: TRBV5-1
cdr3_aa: CASSLALVGVNGEAFF
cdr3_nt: TGCGCCAGCAGCTTGGCCCTAGTCGGGGTAAACGGTGAAGCTTTCTTT

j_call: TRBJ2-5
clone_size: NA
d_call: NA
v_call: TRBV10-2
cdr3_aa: CASRTNRAGETQYF
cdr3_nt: TGCGCCAGCAGGACGAACAGGGCCGGGGAGACCCAGTACTTC

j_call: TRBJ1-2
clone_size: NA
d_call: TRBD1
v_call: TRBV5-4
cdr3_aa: CASSPQGLSGYTF
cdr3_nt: TGTGCCAGCAGCCCACAGGGGTTGAGTGGCTACACCTTC

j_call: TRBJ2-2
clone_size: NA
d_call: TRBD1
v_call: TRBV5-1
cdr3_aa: CASSFGTVGTGELFF
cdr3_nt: TGCGCCAGCAGCTTCGGGACAGTGGGAACCGGGGAGCTGTTTTTT

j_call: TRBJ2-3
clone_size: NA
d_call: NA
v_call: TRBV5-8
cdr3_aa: CASSLFGQSYSSSTDTQYF
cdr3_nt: TGTGCCAGCAGCTTGTTTGGACAGTCTTATTCGTCTAGCACAGATACGCAGTATTTT

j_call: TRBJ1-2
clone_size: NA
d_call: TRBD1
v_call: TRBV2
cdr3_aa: CASRPGTDYGYTF
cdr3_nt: TGTGCCAGCAGACCCGGGACAGATTATGGCTACACCTTC

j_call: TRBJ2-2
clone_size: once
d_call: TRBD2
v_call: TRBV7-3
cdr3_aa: CASSPSGSRTGELFF
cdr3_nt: TGTGCCAGCAGCCCCAGCGGGAGTCGTACCGGGGAGCTGTTTTTT

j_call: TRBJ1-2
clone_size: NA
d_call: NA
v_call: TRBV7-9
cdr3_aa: CASSLASGNYGYTF
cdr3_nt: TGTGCCAGCAGCTTAGCATCCGGGAACTATGGCTACACCTTC

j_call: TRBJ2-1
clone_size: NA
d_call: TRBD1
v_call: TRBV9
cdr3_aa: CASSPWQGANEQFF
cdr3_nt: TGTGCCAGCAGCCCGTGGCAGGGGGCAAATGAGCAGTTCTTC

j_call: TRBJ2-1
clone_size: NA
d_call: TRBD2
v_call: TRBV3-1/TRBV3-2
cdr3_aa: CASSQDPRGRADEQFF
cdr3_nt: TGTGCCAGCAGCCAAGATCCACGCGGGAGGGCCGATGAGCAGTTCTTC

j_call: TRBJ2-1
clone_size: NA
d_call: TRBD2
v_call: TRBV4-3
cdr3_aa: CASSPNPSGYYNEQFF
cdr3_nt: TGCGCCAGCAGCCCCAATCCTAGCGGATATTACAATGAGCAGTTCTTC